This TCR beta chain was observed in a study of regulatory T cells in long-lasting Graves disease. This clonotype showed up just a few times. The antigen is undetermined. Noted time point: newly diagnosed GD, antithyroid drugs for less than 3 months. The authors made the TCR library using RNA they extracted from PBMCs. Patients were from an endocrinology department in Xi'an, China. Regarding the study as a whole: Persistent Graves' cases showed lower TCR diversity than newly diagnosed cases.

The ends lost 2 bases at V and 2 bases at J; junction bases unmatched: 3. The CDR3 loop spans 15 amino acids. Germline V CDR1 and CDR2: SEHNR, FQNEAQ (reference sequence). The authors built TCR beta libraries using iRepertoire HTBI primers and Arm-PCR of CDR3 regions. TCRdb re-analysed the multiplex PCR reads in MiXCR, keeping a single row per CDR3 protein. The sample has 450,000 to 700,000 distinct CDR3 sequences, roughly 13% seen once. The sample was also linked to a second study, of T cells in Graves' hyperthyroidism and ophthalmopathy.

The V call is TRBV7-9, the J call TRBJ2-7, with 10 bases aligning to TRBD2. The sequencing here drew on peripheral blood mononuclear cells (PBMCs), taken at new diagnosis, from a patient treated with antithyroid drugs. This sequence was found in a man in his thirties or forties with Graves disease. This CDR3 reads CASSLRTSGAYEQYF. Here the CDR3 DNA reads TGTGCCAGCAGCTTAAGGACTAGCGGTGCCTACGAGCAGTACTTC.